The T cell receptor beta chain described here comes from a study of blood T cell repertoires in COVID-19. V lost 3 bases to trimming and J lost 3 bases; unmatched junction nucleotides: 7. The CDR3 contains 18 residues. Germline CDR1 MGHRA, CDR2 YSYEKL. Here immunoSEQ multiplex PCR was the method, and the copy in TCRdb shows in-frame clones only, minus some. The data contain 230,000 or so clones, 65% to 85% of them singletons. This chain connects TRBV4-1 to TRBJ2-3; 15 bases match TRBD2. The specimen was PBMCs or T cells enriched from blood (not recorded which). This receptor was obtained from a man aged 50-60 years who had recovered from COVID-19. The CDR3 DNA is TGCGCCAGCAGCCAGAGGACTAGCGGGAGGGTTCCGACAGATACGCAGTATTTT. Protein sequence: CASSQRTSGRVPTDTQYF.